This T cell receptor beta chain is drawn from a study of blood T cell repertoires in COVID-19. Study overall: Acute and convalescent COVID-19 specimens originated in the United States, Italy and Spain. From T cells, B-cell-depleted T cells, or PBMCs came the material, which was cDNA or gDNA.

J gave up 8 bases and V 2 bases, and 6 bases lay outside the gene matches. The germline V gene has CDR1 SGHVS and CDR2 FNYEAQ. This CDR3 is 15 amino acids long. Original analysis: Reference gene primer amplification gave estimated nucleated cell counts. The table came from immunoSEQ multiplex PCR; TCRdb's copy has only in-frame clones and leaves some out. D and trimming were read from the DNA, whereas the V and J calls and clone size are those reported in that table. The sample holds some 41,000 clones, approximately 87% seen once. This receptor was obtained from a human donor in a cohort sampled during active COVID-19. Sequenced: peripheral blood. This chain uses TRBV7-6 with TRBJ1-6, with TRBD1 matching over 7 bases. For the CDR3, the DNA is TGTGCCAGCAGCTTATTACGAGGGGGCGATTCACCCCTCCACTTT. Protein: CASSLLRGGDSPLHF.